Below, 25 T cell receptor beta chains from the same sample are listed, as sequenced in a study of T cell repertoires in cytomegalovirus infection (dated by TCRdb to 2018 to 2020). Reading the label with the study, this specimen's treatment or condition is: in vitro stimulation with specific CMV peptide epitopes to enrich CMV-specific T cells. Their antigens are not known. These reads were obtained on an Illumina HiSeq 1500. TCRdb's own reprocessing of the public reads used fastp at Q25 and MiXCR and kept productive beta chains. Each CDR3 protein gets just one entry, which takes the most common genes and DNA from the rows behind it. The sample includes about 830,000 distinct CDR3 sequences, with approximately 32% observed a single time. The ten largest clones add up to under 15% of the sample. Material: cultured CD8+ T cells from PBMCs, obtained from culture after CMV antigen stimulation. Receptors originate from a human donor in good health (CMV status not recorded). Some clones in this sample may be carry-over from other donors' samples.

The chain is built from TRBV28 and TRBJ2-5; 7 positions agree with TRBD2. Trimming took 3 bases from V and 5 from J; bases not matched to a gene: 15. From germline, CDR1 is MDHEN and CDR2 SYDVKM. The CDR3 sequence is 17 residues long. The DNA for the CDR3 is TGTGCCAGCAGTTTGGTTCAGGGCTCGGCGGGGGAGGAGACCCAGTACTTC. This codes for CASSLVQGSAGEETQYF.

The chain couples TRBV9 to TRBJ1-6; unclear D gene. The CDR3 is made up of 13 amino acids. Germline loops: CDR1 SGDLS, CDR2 YYNGEE. V was trimmed by 3 bases and J by 8 bases, leaving 9 bases between them. CDR3 amino acids: CASSGARDSPLHF. As DNA, the CDR3 is TGTGCCAGCAGCGGTGCTAGGGATTCACCCCTCCACTTT.

This clonotype was seen many times. V usage is TRBV7-9 and J usage is TRBJ1-1; D is uncertain. V dropped 0 bases and J dropped 8 bases, with 19 bases sitting between them. The V gene's germline CDR1 is SEHNR and CDR2 FQNEAQ (reference sequence). This CDR3 has 16 residues. CDR3 bases: TGTGCCAGCAGCTTAGCTGGAGGGAGCCTGGTGAGGGAAGCTTTCTTT. It is translated as CASSLAGGSLVREAFF.

In its sample, this clonotype was seen many times. The rearrangement joins TRBV7-8 to TRBJ2-1, with D possibly TRBD1 on 6 matching bases. V was clipped by 8 bases and J by 5 bases, with 25 bases between them. Per the germline V gene, CDR1 is SGHVS and CDR2 is FQNEAQ. The CDR3 is 17 amino acids. The CDR3 region has the DNA TGTGCCAGCTTACTCCTCGCCAAGGGGGTCGGAAACAATGAGCAGTTCTTC. Its translation: CASLLLAKGVGNNEQFF.

The chain links TRBV4-1 to TRBJ2-2, with TRBD2 as a possible D gene (6 bases). The V gene's germline CDR1 is MGHRA and CDR2 YSYEKL. V lost 8 bases, J lost 1 base, and 17 bases lay in between. This CDR3 spans 16 amino acids. In DNA, the CDR3 is TGCGCCAGCGATCCGGAGGGGAGCCTGAACACCGGGGAGCTGTTTTTT. Translated: CASDPEGSLNTGELFF.

The chain is built from TRBV6-5 and TRBJ1-1; D gene unclear. The CDR3 runs to 15 residues. V dropped 0 bases and J dropped 3 bases, with 11 bases sitting between them. Per the germline V gene, CDR1 is MNHEY and CDR2 is SVGAGI. In DNA, the CDR3 is TGTGCCAGCAGTTACTCGACATACAGCTACACTGAAGCTTTCTTT. Protein product: CASSYSTYSYTEAFF.

This clonotype was recorded a few times. The chain joins TRBV4-3 to TRBJ1-1; D remains unclear. Trimming took 7 bases from V and 8 from J, leaving 14 bases between them. This CDR3 region has 12 residues. Germline V gives CDR1 LGHNA, CDR2 YSLEER. The CDR3 spells CASTPDGREAFF. DNA for the CDR3: TGCGCCAGCACCCCCGATGGTCGAGAAGCTTTCTTT.

This clonotype was observed a handful of times. The rearrangement joins TRBV4-2 to TRBJ1-2; D may be TRBD1 (6 bases). The V end lost 1 base, the J end lost 0 bases, and 15 bases lay between the germline ends. Germline-derived CDR1 and CDR2 are LGHNA and YNFKEQ. CDR3 size: 17 residues. The CDR3 nucleotides read TGTGCCAGCAGCCAAGCAGTGGACAGTCCAGCTAACTATGGCTACACCTTC. Amino acids: CASSQAVDSPANYGYTF.

This clonotype was seen more than once but under ten times. CDR3 protein: CASSPTAGENGWTDTQYF. As DNA, the CDR3 is TGTGCCAGCTCACCCACAGCAGGGGAGAACGGATGGACAGATACGCAGTATTTT. This chain uses TRBV18 with TRBJ2-3, with a possible D match to TRBD1 (6 bases). The V end lost 3 bases, the J end lost 3 bases, and 22 bases lay between the germline ends. This CDR3 spans 18 amino acids. Germline V gene data show CDR1 as KGHSH and CDR2 as LQKENI.

This chain joins TRBV12-3 or TRBV12-4 and TRBJ2-1, with D possibly TRBD1 on 6 matching bases. With 6 bases removed from V and 3 bases from J, the gap between germline ends came to 12 bases. The CDR3 consists of 14 residues. DNA of the CDR3: TGTGCCAGCAGAAAAGCGGACAGCTACAATGAGCAGTTCTTC. The encoded protein is CASRKADSYNEQFF.

The CDR3 bases are TGTGCCAGCAGCTTAGACGGGGGCACAAGCACAGATACGCAGTATTTT. This encodes CASSLDGGTSTDTQYF. V is TRBV7-6 and J is TRBJ2-3; TRBD1 or TRBD2 may be the D gene (6 bases each). Germline loops: CDR1 SGHVS, CDR2 FNYEAQ. The V gene lost 1 base and the J gene lost 0 bases, with 11 bases spanning the gap. There are 16 residues in the CDR3.

With respect to this clonotype: At one of its ends the junction is not consistent with the germline gene, which may arise from a read error. The chain combines TRBV7-6 with TRBJ2-3; the D is unclear. This CDR3 comprises 14 residues. Germline lookup yields CDR1 SGHVS and CDR2 FNYEAQ. The CDR3 coding sequence is TGTGTCAGCAGCCCCGGACGATCTGGAGATACGCAGTATTTT. The encoded protein is CVSSPGRSGDTQYF.

This chain links TRBV2 with TRBJ1-3; D remains unclear. V lost 4 bases and J 0 bases, leaving 13 bases between the germline ends. This CDR3 spans 16 amino acids. Per germline, CDR1 SNHLY and CDR2 FYNNEI. The CDR3 nucleotides are TGTGCCAGCAGTGTGGCCAGGTCTAGCTCTGGAAACACCATATATTTT. This sequence encodes CASSVARSSSGNTIYF.

This clonotype occurred a few times. The V gene is TRBV7-3, the J gene TRBJ2-1; D possibly uses TRBD1 or TRBD2 (5 bases each). Germline-derived CDR1 and CDR2 are SGHTA and FQGTGA. The V end was cut by 4 bases, the J end by 10 bases, with 14 bases between. The CDR3 consists of 13 residues. The CDR3 sequence: CASSSERGDEQFF. As DNA, the CDR3 is TGTGCCAGCAGCTCGGAGCGAGGGGACGAGCAGTTCTTC. The full variable domain, with the rest looked up from reference TRBV7-3 and TRBJ2-1, is GAGVSQTPSNKVTEKGKYVELRCDPISGHTALYWYRQSLGQGPEFLIYFQGTGAADDSGLPNDRFFAVRPEGSVSTLKIQRTERGDSAVYLCASSSERGDEQFFGPGTRLTVL.

This clonotype was seen more than once but under ten times. The chain recombines TRBV15 with TRBJ2-1; 7 nucleotides agree with TRBD1. The V gene end was trimmed by 5 bases and the J gene end by 8 bases; junction bases not matched to a gene: 12. Germline V gene data show CDR1 as LNHNV and CDR2 as YYDKDF (reference sequence). This CDR3 is built from 15 residues. The chain's CDR3 is CATSGDRRLYDEQFF. The CDR3 coding sequence is TGTGCCACCAGCGGGGACAGACGACTATACGATGAGCAGTTCTTC. The whole variable domain, filled in from reference TRBV15 and TRBJ2-1, reads DAMVIQNPRYQVTQFGKPVTLSCSQTLNHNVMYWYQQKSSQAPKLLFHYYDKDFNNEADTPDNFQSRRPNTSFCFLDIRSPGLGDTAMYLCATSGDRRLYDEQFFGPGTRLTVL.

This clonotype was seen once. The chain has TRBV6-8 and TRBJ2-5, with D maybe TRBD1 (9 bases). Germline lookup yields CDR1 MNHGY and CDR2 SAAAGT. V lost 0 bases, J lost 6 bases, and 17 bases lay in between. CDR3 length equals 16 residues. CDR3 nucleotides: TGTGCCAGCAGTTACTCTCGGGGGGGACAGGGAAAGACCCAGTACTTC. Its protein is CASSYSRGGQGKTQYF.

In this sample, this clonotype turned up many times. CDR3 DNA sequence: TGTGCCAGCAGCTTAGCCCCGGACGAGAACACCGGGGAGCTGTTTTTT. Protein sequence: CASSLAPDENTGELFF. The V and J genes are TRBV7-6 and TRBJ2-2; D remains unclear. Trimming cost V 0 bases and J 1 base, with 9 bases left between them. Germline lookup yields CDR1 SGHVS and CDR2 FNYEAQ. This CDR3 comprises 16 residues.

This clonotype came up many times. CDR3 DNA sequence: TGTGCCAGCAGTGAAGCGTCGGACAGGTTGCGAGGCTACACCTTC. Protein sequence: CASSEASDRLRGYTF. The chain links TRBV2 to TRBJ1-2, with TRBD1 identical over 7 bases. With 0 bases clipped from V and 8 bases from J, the junction kept 9 bases outside the gene matches. The germline CDR1 and CDR2 sequences are SNHLY and FYNNEI. The CDR3 runs 15 residues. Full variable domain (remainder filled in from reference TRBV2 and TRBJ1-2): EPEVTQTPSHQVTQMGQEVILRCVPISNHLYFYWYRQILGQKVEFLVSFYNNEISEKSEIFDDQFSVERPDGSNFTLKIRSTKLEDSAMYFCASSEASDRLRGYTFGSGTRLTVV.

This clonotype was counted a few times. The rearrangement links TRBV12-5 to TRBJ2-7; D is uncertain. Germline lookup yields CDR1 LGHNT and CDR2 FRNRAP. V lost 6 bases and J 6 bases, leaving 12 bases between the germline ends. The CDR3 runs to 12 residues. In DNA form, the CDR3 reads TGTGCTAGTGGCAGTGGTGGTTCCGAGCAGTACTTC. It encodes CASGSGGSEQYF. Together with reference TRBV12-5 and TRBJ2-7, the CDR3 gives the full variable domain: DARVTQTPRHKVTEMGQEVTMRCQPILGHNTVFWYRQTMMQGLELLAYFRNRAPLDDSGMPKDRFSAEMPDATLATLKIQPSEPRDSAVYFCASGSGGSEQYFGPGTRLTVT.

In this sample, this clonotype turned up a few times. The rearrangement joins TRBV6-5 to TRBJ1-1, with no clear D. Germline-derived CDR1 and CDR2 are MNHEY and SVGAGI. CDR3 size: 13 residues. V was shortened by 4 bases and J by 3 bases, with 9 bases between the two germline ends. The CDR3 sequence is CASSFEVYTEAFF. CDR3 nucleotide sequence: TGTGCCAGCAGTTTCGAGGTGTACACTGAAGCTTTCTTT.

This clonotype showed up just a few times. J is TRBJ1-1 and V is TRBV6-2 or TRBV6-3; no definite D call. The CDR3 has 16 residues. Germline V gives CDR1 MNHEY, CDR2 SVGEGT. V lost 0 bases and J lost 3, with 14 bases in between. CDR3 loop: CASSYSKIARDTEAFF. The CDR3 coding sequence is TGTGCCAGCAGTTACTCGAAGATAGCGAGGGACACTGAAGCTTTCTTT.

This clonotype was counted only a few times. The rearrangement uses TRBV6-6 and TRBJ1-1; D is unresolved. The CDR3 has 10 residues. Looked up from germline, CDR1 is MNHNY and CDR2 is SVGAGI (reference sequence). Trimming left V 6 bases short and J 7 bases short, with 6 bases between. The CDR3, as DNA: TGTGCCAGCAGGAGTTTTGAAGCTTTCTTT. It encodes CASRSFEAFF.

To note about this clonotype: A much larger clone differs by one base, so this may be a read error. This rearrangement joins TRBV7-2 to TRBJ1-1; tentatively, D is TRBD1 (6 bases). From germline, CDR1 is SGHTA and CDR2 FQGNSA. This CDR3 has 14 residues. Written as DNA, the CDR3 is TGTGCCAGCAGCTTAGATCAGGGGCCCACTAAAGCTTTCTTT. As protein: CASSLDQGPTKAFF.

The chain recombines TRBV12-3 or TRBV12-4 with TRBJ1-1; weak D call: TRBD1 (5 bases). CDR3 length equals 19 residues. V was cut by 3 bases and J by 0 bases, with 23 bases left in between. CDR3 nucleotide sequence: TGTGCCAGCAGTTTCGCCCTCCTTGGTGAGGGGCCACTGAACACTGAAGCTTTCTTT. Translated: CASSFALLGEGPLNTEAFF.

This clonotype has a single count. The junction does not match germline at one end; this may be a read error. The chain combines TRBV5-1 with TRBJ2-7; D is possibly TRBD2 (7 bases). The length of the CDR3 is 14 residues. Germline CDR1 SGHRS, CDR2 YFSETQ. As DNA, the CDR3 is TGCGCCAACAGCTTGCTGGGGGGGCTGTACGAGCAGTACTTC. It specifies CANSLLGGLYEQYF.